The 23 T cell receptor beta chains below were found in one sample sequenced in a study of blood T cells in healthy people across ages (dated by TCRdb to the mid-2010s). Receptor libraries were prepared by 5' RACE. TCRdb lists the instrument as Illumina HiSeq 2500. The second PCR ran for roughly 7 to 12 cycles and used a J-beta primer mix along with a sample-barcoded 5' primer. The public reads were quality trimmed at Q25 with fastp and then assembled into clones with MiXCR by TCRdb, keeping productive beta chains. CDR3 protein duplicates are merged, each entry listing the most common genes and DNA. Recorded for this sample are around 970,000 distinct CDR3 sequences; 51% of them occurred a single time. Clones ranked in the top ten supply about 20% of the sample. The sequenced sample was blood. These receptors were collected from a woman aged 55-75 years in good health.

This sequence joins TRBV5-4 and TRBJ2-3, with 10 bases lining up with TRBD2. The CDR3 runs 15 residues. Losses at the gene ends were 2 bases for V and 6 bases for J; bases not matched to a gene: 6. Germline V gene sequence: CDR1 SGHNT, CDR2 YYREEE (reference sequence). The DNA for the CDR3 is TGTGCCAGCAGCTTTACTAGCGGGATGCCCGATACGCAGTATTTT. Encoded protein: CASSFTSGMPDTQYF.

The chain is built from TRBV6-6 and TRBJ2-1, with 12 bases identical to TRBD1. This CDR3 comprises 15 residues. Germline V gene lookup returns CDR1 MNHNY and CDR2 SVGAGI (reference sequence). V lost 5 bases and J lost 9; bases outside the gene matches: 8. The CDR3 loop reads CASSPRDRGHSEQFF. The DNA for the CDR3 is TGTGCCAGCAGTCCCCGGGACAGGGGGCACAGTGAGCAGTTCTTC.

CDR3 in DNA: TGTGCCAGCAGCCCCCTTGAGGGCTCGAGCAATCAGCCCCAGCATTTT. This gives the protein CASSPLEGSSNQPQHF. The rearrangement uses TRBV28 and TRBJ1-5; D gene unclear. Germline lookup yields CDR1 MDHEN and CDR2 SYDVKM. V lost 6 bases and J 1 base, leaving 16 bases between the germline ends. The CDR3 contains 16 residues.

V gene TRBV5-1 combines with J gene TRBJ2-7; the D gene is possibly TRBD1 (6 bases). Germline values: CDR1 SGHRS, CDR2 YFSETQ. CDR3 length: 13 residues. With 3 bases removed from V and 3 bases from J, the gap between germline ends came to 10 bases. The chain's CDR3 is CASSSGHGYEQYF. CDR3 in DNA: TGCGCCAGCAGCTCGGGACACGGCTACGAGCAGTACTTC.

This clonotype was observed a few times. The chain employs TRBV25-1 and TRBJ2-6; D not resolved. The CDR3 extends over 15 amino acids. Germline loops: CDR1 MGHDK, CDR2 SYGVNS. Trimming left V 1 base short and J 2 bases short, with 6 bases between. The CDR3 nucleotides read TGTGCCAGCAGTGAATCCGGGCCTGGGGCCAACGTCCTGACTTTC. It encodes CASSESGPGANVLTF.

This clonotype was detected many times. The CDR3: CSGTGRGAQETQYF. CDR3 DNA: TGCAGCGGGACAGGGAGAGGGGCACAAGAGACCCAGTACTTC. J is TRBJ2-5 and V is TRBV29-1; 8 bases are a match to TRBD1. The CDR3 contains 14 residues. From germline, CDR1 is SQVTM and CDR2 ANQGSEA. With 7 bases clipped from V and 2 bases from J, the junction kept 9 bases outside the gene matches.

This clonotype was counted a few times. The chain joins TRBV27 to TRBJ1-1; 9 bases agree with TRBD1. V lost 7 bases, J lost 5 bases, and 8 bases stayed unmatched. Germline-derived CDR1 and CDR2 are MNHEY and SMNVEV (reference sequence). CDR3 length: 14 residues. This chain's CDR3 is CASNFGTGLTEAFF. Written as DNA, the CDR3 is TGTGCCAGCAACTTCGGGACAGGGCTTACTGAAGCTTTCTTT.

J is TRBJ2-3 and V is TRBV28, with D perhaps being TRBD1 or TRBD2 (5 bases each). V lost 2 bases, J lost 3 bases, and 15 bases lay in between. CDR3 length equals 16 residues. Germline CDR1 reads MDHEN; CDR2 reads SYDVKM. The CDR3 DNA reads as TGTGCCAGCAGTTTAAGGCAGGGAGCGAAGACAGATACGCAGTATTTT. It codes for CASSLRQGAKTDTQYF.

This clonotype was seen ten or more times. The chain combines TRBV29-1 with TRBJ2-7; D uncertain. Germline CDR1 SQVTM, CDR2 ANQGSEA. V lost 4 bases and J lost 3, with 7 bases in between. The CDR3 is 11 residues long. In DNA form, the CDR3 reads TGCAGCGTTGGGCAGCTCTACGAGCAGTACTTC. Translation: CSVGQLYEQYF.

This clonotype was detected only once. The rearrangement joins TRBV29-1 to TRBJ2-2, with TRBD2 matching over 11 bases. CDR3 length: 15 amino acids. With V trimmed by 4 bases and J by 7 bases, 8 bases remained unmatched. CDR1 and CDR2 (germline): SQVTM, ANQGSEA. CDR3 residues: CSVGRGLAAGGELFF. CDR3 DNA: TGCAGCGTTGGTCGGGGACTAGCGGCAGGCGGGGAGCTGTTTTTT.

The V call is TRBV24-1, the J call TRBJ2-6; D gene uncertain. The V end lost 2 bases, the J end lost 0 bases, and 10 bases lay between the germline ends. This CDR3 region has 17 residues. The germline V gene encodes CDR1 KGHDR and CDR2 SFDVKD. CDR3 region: CATSDSGIASGANVLTF. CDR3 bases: TGTGCCACCAGTGATTCGGGTATTGCCTCTGGGGCCAACGTCCTGACTTTC.

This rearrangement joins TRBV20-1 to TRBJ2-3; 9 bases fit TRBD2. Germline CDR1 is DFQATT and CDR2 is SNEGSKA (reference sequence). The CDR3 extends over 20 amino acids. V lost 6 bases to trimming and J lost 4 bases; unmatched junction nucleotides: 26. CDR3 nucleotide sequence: TGCAGTGCCACCCCGAGGCGGGAGGGCCTTAGGGCGTCGTCGGCAGATACGCAGTATTTT. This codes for CSATPRREGLRASSADTQYF.

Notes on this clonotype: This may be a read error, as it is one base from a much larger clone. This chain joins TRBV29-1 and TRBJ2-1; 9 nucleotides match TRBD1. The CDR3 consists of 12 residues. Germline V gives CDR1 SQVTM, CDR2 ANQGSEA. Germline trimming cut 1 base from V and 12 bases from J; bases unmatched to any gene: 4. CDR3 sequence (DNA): TGCAGCGTTGAAGGGACAGGGGACGGGCAGTTCTTC. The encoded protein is CSVEGTGDGQFF.

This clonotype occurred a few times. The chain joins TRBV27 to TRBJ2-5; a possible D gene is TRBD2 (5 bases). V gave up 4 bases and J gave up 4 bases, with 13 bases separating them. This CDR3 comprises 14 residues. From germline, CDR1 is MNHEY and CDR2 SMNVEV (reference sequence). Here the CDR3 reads CASSSSGPLETQYF. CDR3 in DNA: TGTGCCAGCAGTTCGAGCGGCCCCTTAGAGACCCAGTACTTC.

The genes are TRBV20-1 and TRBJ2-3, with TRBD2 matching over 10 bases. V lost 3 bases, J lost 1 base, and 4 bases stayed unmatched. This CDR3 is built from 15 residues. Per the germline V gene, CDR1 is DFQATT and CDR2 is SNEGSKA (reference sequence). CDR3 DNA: TGCAGTGCTAGCCCCGGGACTAGCGGCACAGATACGCAGTATTTT. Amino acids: CSASPGTSGTDTQYF.

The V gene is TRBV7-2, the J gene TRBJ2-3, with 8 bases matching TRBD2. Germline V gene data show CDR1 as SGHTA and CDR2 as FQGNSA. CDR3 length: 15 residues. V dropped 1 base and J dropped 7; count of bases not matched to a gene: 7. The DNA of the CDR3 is TGTGCCAGCAGCTTAGGCGGGACTAGACGAAATACGCAGTATTTT. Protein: CASSLGGTRRNTQYF. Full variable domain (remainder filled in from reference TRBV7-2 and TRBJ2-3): GAGVSQSPSNKVTEKGKDVELRCDPISGHTALYWYRQSLGQGLEFLIYFQGNSAPDKSGLPSDRFSAERTGGSVSTLTIQRTQQEDSAVYLCASSLGGTRRNTQYFGPGTRLTVL.

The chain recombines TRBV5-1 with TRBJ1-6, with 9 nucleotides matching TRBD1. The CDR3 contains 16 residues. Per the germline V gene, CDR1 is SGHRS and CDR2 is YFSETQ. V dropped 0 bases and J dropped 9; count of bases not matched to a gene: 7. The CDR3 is CASSLERGTGTSPLHF. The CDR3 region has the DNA TGCGCCAGCAGCTTGGAGAGGGGGACAGGGACTTCACCCCTCCACTTT.

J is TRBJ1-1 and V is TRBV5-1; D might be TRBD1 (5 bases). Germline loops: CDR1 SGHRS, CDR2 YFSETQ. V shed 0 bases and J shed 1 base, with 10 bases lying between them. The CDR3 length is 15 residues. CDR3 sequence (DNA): TGCGCCAGCAGCTTGGTGGGGGAAAAGAACACTGAAGCTTTCTTT. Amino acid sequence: CASSLVGEKNTEAFF.

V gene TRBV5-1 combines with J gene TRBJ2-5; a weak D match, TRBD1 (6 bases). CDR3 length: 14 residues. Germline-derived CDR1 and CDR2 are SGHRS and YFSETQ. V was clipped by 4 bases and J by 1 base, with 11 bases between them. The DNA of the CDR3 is TGCGCCAGCAGCGTCGGACAGATCCAAGAGACCCAGTACTTC. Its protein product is CASSVGQIQETQYF.

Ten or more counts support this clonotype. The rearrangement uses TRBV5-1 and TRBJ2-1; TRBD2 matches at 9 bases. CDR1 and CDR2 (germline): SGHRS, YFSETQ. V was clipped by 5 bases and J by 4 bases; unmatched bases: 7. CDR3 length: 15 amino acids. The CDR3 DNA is TGCGCCAGCAGTGGCCTAGCGGGGACTTACAATGAGCAGTTCTTC. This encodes CASSGLAGTYNEQFF.

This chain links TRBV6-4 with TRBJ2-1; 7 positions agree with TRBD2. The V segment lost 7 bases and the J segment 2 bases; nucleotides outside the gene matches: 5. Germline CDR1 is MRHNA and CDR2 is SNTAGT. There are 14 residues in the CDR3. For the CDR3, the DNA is TGTGCCAGCAAGTCGGGGAGGGCCTACAATGAGCAGTTCTTC. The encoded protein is CASKSGRAYNEQFF.

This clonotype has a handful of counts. CDR3: CASSGGSGEQFF. The CDR3 coding sequence is TGTGCCAGCAGCGGGGGATCAGGTGAGCAGTTCTTC. V and J are TRBV9 and TRBJ2-1; D gene uncertain. V lost 3 bases and J 9 bases, leaving 10 bases between the germline ends. The CDR3 loop spans 12 amino acids. Per the germline V gene, CDR1 is SGDLS and CDR2 is YYNGEE. The full variable domain, in which reference TRBV9 and TRBJ2-1 provide the parts outside the CDR3, is DSGVTQTPKHLITATGQRVTLRCSPRSGDLSVYWYQQSLDQGLQFLIQYYNGEERAKGNILERFSAQQFPDLHSELNLSSLELGDSALYFCASSGGSGEQFFGPGTRLTVL.

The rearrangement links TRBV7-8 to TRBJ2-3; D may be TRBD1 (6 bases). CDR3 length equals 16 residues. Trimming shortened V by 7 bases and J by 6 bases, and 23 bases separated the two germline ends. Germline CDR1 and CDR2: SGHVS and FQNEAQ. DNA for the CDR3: TGTGCCAGCACCCCCGGGCAGGGGACAAGGTCGGATACGCAGTATTTT. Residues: CASTPGQGTRSDTQYF. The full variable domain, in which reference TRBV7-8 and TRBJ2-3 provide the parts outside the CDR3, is GAGVSQSPRYKVAKRGQDVALRCDPISGHVSLFWYQQALGQGPEFLTYFQNEAQLDKSGLPSDRFFAERPEGSVSTLKIQRTQQEDSAVYLCASTPGQGTRSDTQYFGPGTRLTVL.